These T cell receptor beta chains were read from a single sample in a study of T cell repertoires in cytomegalovirus infection. Their cognate antigens are unknown. Via MiXCR, TCRdb re-called the reads, giving one row per CDR3 protein. The sample includes about 150,000 distinct CDR3 sequences, more than 25% of them seen just once. The sample in question was CD8+ T cells from cultured PBMCs, obtained from culture after CMV antigen stimulation. The receptors were gathered from a human donor in good health (CMV status not recorded). Some clones in this sample may be carry-over from other donors' samples. The CDR3 runs from the conserved cysteine through the conserved F or W. D genes are given only for firm matches. Clone size appears in some rows only: once, few, many, or a class for an expanded clone.

J	V	D	size	DNA	CDR3
TRBJ2-7	TRBV12-3/TRBV12-4	TRBD1	-	TGTGCCAGCAGACGGACAGGGGGCGGCTACGAGCAGTACTTC	CASRRTGGGYEQYF
TRBJ2-3	TRBV20-1	TRBD2	-	TGCAGTCCAAGGAGCGGGGCGGACTTGGGCACAGATACGCAGTATTTT	CSPRSGADLGTDTQYF
TRBJ2-6	TRBV5-6	-	-	TGTGCGTCATACGGGATCGGGACTGGGGCCAACGTCCTGACTTTC	CASYGIGTGANVLTF
TRBJ1-5	TRBV7-9	-	many	TGTGCCAGCAGCATAAGCGGGGCTGGTCAGCCCCAGCATTTT	CASSISGAGQPQHF
TRBJ1-1	TRBV5-5	-	-	TGTGCCAGCAGCTTCTCGTACACTGAAGCTTTCTTT	CASSFSYTEAFF
TRBJ2-2	TRBV12-3/TRBV12-4	TRBD2	few	TGTGCCAGCAGTTTAGCGGGACTAGGGACCGGGGAGCTGTTTTTT	CASSLAGLGTGELFF
TRBJ1-1	TRBV4-1	-	few	TGCGCCAGCAGCCAAGCCGAGAACGGGAACACTGAAGCTTTCTTT	CASSQAENGNTEAFF
TRBJ2-1	TRBV7-8	-	few	TGTGCCAGCAGCTCGGACCATGCCGGTGAGCAGTTCTTC	CASSSDHAGEQFF
TRBJ2-5	TRBV10-3	-	few	TGTGCCATCAGTGAGTCTGCAGGCCGGGGGGAGACCCAGTACTTC	CAISESAGRGETQYF
TRBJ2-7	TRBV20-1	-	many	TGCAGTGCTAGAGATCAGGCAGACTACTACGAGCAGTACTTC	CSARDQADYYEQYF
TRBJ2-2	TRBV6-1	-	-	TGTGCCAGCAGTGAAAATTTATTTCGGACAGCGAACACCGGGGAGCTGTTTTTT	CASSENLFRTANTGELFF
TRBJ2-1	TRBV10-3	-	few	TGTGCCATCAGTACCAGATTCCATGGCTCCTACAATGAGCAGTTCTTC	CAISTRFHGSYNEQFF
TRBJ2-3	TRBV20-1	-	few	TGCAGTGCTAGAGATGCGGCGGACATACGAGATACGCAGTATTTT	CSARDAADIRDTQYF
TRBJ2-3	TRBV7-2	-	-	TGTGCCAGCAGCTTAGCGCGAGTGACTAGTAGAGATACGCAGTATTTT	CASSLARVTSRDTQYF
TRBJ2-1	TRBV6-6	-	-	TGTGCCAGCAGTTACTCGACGGGGTGGAACAATGAGCAGTTCTTC	CASSYSTGWNNEQFF
TRBJ1-1	TRBV6-1	-	-	TGTGCCAGCACCGTGCGGGAGATCACTGAAGCTTTCTTT	CASTVREITEAFF
TRBJ1-2	TRBV28	-	-	TGTGCCAGCAGTTTCCGGGGCGTAGGCATAGCTAACTATGGCTACACCTTC	CASSFRGVGIANYGYTF
TRBJ1-1	TRBV25-1	TRBD1	-	TGTGCCAGCAGTTGGACAGGACACACTGAAGCTTTCTTT	CASSWTGHTEAFF
TRBJ1-1	TRBV6-2/TRBV6-3	-	-	TGTGCCAGCAGTCCTTTCGGGGAACTGAACACTGAAGCTTTCTTT	CASSPFGELNTEAFF
TRBJ1-2	TRBV27	-	-	TGTGCCAGCAGGGATAACTATGGCTACACCTTC	CASRDNYGYTF
TRBJ2-7	TRBV28	TRBD1	few	TGTGCCAGCTGGGGCCCCGACAGGGCTTACGAGCAGTACTTC	CASWGPDRAYEQYF
TRBJ1-2	TRBV7-2	-	many	TGTGCCAGCAGCTTAGGGGTCACCAACTATGGCTACACCTTC	CASSLGVTNYGYTF
TRBJ1-1	TRBV4-3	-	-	TGCGCCAGCAGCCACCCGATCGTTGGGGCTTTCTTT	CASSHPIVGAFF